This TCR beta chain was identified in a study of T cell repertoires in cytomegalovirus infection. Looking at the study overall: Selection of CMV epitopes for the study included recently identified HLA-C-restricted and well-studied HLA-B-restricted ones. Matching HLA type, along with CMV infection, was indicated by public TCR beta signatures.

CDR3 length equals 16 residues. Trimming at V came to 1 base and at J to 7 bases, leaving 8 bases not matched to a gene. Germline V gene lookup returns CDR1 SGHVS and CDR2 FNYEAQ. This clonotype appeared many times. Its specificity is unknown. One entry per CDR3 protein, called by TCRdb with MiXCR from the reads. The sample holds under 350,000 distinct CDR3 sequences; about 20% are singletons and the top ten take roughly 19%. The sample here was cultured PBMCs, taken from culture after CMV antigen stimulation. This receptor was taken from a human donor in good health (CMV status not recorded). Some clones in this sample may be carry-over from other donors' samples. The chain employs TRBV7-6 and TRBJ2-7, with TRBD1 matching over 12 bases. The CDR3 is CASSLVQGQGAGEQYF. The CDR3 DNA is TGTGCCAGCAGCTTAGTCCAGGGACAGGGGGCTGGAGAGCAGTACTTC.